This T cell receptor beta chain was recovered during a study of shared clonotypes between healthy human individuals. Study details: Donors had three CD4 naive, three CD4 memory, two CD8 naive and one CD8 memory plate apiece.

Naive CD8 cells, CD45RO-negative and positively selected for CCR7, excluded terminally differentiated effector memory CD45RA+ cells. Using immunoSEQ multiplex PCR, the repertoire was profiled, and TCRdb retains in-frame clones only, with some absent. Altogether about 680,000 clones are present, about 90% being singletons, with the ten largest covering about 24%. Germline V gene sequence: CDR1 SGHVS, CDR2 FQNEAQ. V lost 5 bases, J lost 4 bases, and 10 bases stayed unmatched. The length of the CDR3 is 15 residues. V gene TRBV7-8 combines with J gene TRBJ1-2; TRBD1 aligns across 7 bases. The sample taken for sequencing was naive CD8+ T cells sorted from blood. This TCR was sampled from a man aged 25-45 years in good health. The CDR3 nucleotides are TGTGCCAGCAGCGAAGAGGGGGCGCCGAGCTATGGCTACACCTTC. It is translated as CASSEEGAPSYGYTF.